These 5 T cell receptor beta chains originate from one sample sequenced in a study of OX40 agonist ivuxolimab in advanced cancers. TCRdb's copy holds only in-frame clones and misses some; the assay was immunoSEQ multiplex PCR. The table has tens of thousands of clones, roughly 90% seen once. Here the sequenced sample was CD4+ or CD8+ T cells sorted from blood, taken in a trial of the OX40 agonist ivuxolimab. The receptors stem from an adult with an advanced solid tumor such as melanoma, head and neck, liver or kidney cancer.

The gene calls are TRBV2 and TRBJ2-7; the D gene could be TRBD1 or TRBD2 (5 bases each). V was cut by 4 bases and J by 6 bases, with 19 bases left in between. The germline gives CDR1 SNHLY, CDR2 FYNNEI. The CDR3 is made up of 15 amino acids. Here the CDR3 DNA reads TGTGCCAGCAGTGTCGCAGGTTTGGGGGATACCGAGCAGTACTTC. It specifies CASSVAGLGDTEQYF.

This chain uses TRBV11-2 with TRBJ1-1; TRBD1 might be the D (5 bases). Germline assignment: CDR1 SGHAT and CDR2 FQNNGV. CDR3 length: 13 residues. Trimming removed 2 bases from V and 5 bases from J, with 9 bases in between. The CDR3 loop reads CASSLRGGTEAFF. The CDR3 nucleotides read TGTGCCAGCAGCTTACGGGGGGGGACTGAAGCTTTCTTT.

The chain links TRBV7-3 to TRBJ2-7; D may correspond to TRBD1 or TRBD2 (5 bases each). The CDR3 consists of 13 residues. V lost 5 bases and J lost 5, with 13 bases in between. CDR1 is SGHTA and CDR2 is FQGTGA in the germline V gene. The CDR3: CASSPGTIHEQYF. The CDR3 coding sequence is TGTGCCAGCAGCCCAGGGACGATACACGAGCAGTACTTC.

The chain is built from TRBV7-2 and TRBJ2-3; D gene unclear. This CDR3 is 13 amino acids long. V lost 5 bases and J lost 5, with 11 bases in between. CDR1 is SGHTA, CDR2 FQGNSA, per germline. The CDR3 here is CASSPRLRDTQYF. CDR3 nucleotides: TGTGCCAGCAGCCCCCGGTTGCGAGATACGCAGTATTTT.

J is TRBJ1-5 and V is TRBV28; D remains ambiguous. The CDR3 has 14 residues. Trimming shortened V by 3 bases and J by 0 bases, and 6 bases separated the two germline ends. From germline, CDR1 is MDHEN and CDR2 SYDVKM. This CDR3 reads CASSLQFSNQPQHF. CDR3 sequence (DNA): TGTGCCAGCAGTTTGCAGTTTAGCAATCAGCCCCAGCATTTT. Using reference TRBV28 and TRBJ1-5 for the parts outside the CDR3, the full variable domain is DVKVTQSSRYLVKRTGEKVFLECVQDMDHENMFWYRQDPGLGLRLIYFSYDVKMKEKGDIPEGYSVSREKKERFSLILESASTNQTSMYLCASSLQFSNQPQHFGDGTRLSIL.